What follows are 25 T cell receptor beta chains derived from one specimen sequenced in a study of blood T cell repertoires in COVID-19. TCRdb's copy holds only in-frame clones and misses some; the assay was immunoSEQ multiplex PCR. This table holds around 58,000 clones, around four fifths found once. The sample comprised peripheral blood. Receptors originate from a human donor in a cohort sampled during active COVID-19.

V and J are TRBV7-7 and TRBJ2-5, with a possible D match to TRBD2 (5 bases). This CDR3 contains 13 residues. Germline lookup yields CDR1 SSHAT and CDR2 FNYEAQ (reference sequence). The V gene lost 5 bases and the J gene lost 6 bases, with 13 bases spanning the gap. The CDR3 loop reads CASSPGVQQTQYF. The CDR3 coding sequence is TGTGCCAGCAGCCCCGGGGTGCAACAGACCCAGTACTTC. Together with reference TRBV7-7 and TRBJ2-5, the CDR3 gives the full variable domain: GAGVSQSPRYKVTKRGQDVTLRCDPISSHATLYWYQQALGQGPEFLTYFNYEAQPDKSGLPSDRFSAERPEGSISTLTIQRTEQRDSAMYRCASSPGVQQTQYFGPGTRLLVL.

The genes are TRBV4-1 and TRBJ2-2; D is unresolved. Trimming took 3 bases from V and 0 from J, leaving 11 bases between them. Germline loops: CDR1 MGHRA, CDR2 YSYEKL. The CDR3 extends over 16 amino acids. The CDR3 spells CASSQVTASNTGELFF. In DNA, the CDR3 is TGCGCCAGCAGCCAGGTTACAGCTTCGAACACCGGGGAGCTGTTTTTT.

The chain carries TRBV7-9 and TRBJ2-2, with D possibly matching TRBD1 (5 bases). V was trimmed by 1 base and J by 5 bases, leaving 14 bases between them. Germline CDR1 reads SEHNR; CDR2 reads FQNEAQ (reference sequence). The CDR3 has 16 amino acids. In DNA form, the CDR3 reads TGTGCCAGCAGCTTAGACGGCACCCAGGGTACCGGGGAGCTGTTTTTT. Its protein is CASSLDGTQGTGELFF.

The chain recombines TRBV4-1 with TRBJ2-3; 12 bases match TRBD2. Trimming cost V 1 base and J 7 bases; bases outside gene matches: 3. This CDR3 is built from 15 residues. Germline V gene sequence: CDR1 MGHRA, CDR2 YSYEKL. The CDR3 DNA reads TGCGCCAGCAGCCAAGGGCTAGCGGGGGGGTATACGCAGTATTTT. This codes for CASSQGLAGGYTQYF.

The V gene is TRBV30, the J gene TRBJ2-3, with 9 bases fitting TRBD2. The CDR3 runs 15 residues. Trimming removed 1 base from V and 3 bases from J; junction bases left unmatched: 5. The germline V gene encodes CDR1 GTSNPN and CDR2 SVGIG (reference sequence). The CDR3 DNA follows: TGTGCCTGGAGTGCCGGGGCGGGAGGGACAGATACGCAGTATTTT. This translates into CAWSAGAGGTDTQYF.

This clone appeared once. V gene TRBV6-2 or TRBV6-3 combines with J gene TRBJ2-5; D call uncertain. This CDR3 comprises 11 residues. V lost 8 bases, J lost 3 bases, and 7 bases lay in between. Per germline, CDR1 MNHEY and CDR2 SVGEGT. CDR3 amino acids: CASGLEETQYF. The CDR3 region has the DNA TGTGCCAGCGGCCTCGAAGAGACCCAGTACTTC.

The V and J genes are TRBV9 and TRBJ2-3; 7 bases line up with TRBD2. The V gene end was trimmed by 0 bases and the J gene end by 6 bases; junction bases not matched to a gene: 7. Germline V gives CDR1 SGDLS, CDR2 YYNGEE. This CDR3 is 15 amino acids long. CDR3 in DNA: TGTGCCAGCAGCGTAGCTTCGGGGGAGGGGGATACGCAGTATTTT. This codes for CASSVASGEGDTQYF.

The J gene is TRBJ1-2, the V gene TRBV3-1 (or the pseudogene TRBV3-2); D ambiguous. There are 13 residues in the CDR3. V gave up 0 bases and J gave up 10 bases, with 12 bases separating them. Per germline, CDR1 LGHDT and CDR2 YNNKEL (reference sequence). The CDR3 DNA sequence: TGTGCCAGCAGCCAAGACGCCAGATTTCCCTACACCTTC. Encoded protein: CASSQDARFPYTF.

The chain joins TRBV30 to TRBJ1-3; unclear D gene. The germline CDR1 and CDR2 sequences are GTSNPN and SVGIG (reference sequence). V was clipped by 4 bases and J by 1 base, with 17 bases between them. The CDR3 consists of 16 residues. This CDR3 reads CAWTWQWSRSGNTIYF. The CDR3 bases are TGTGCCTGGACATGGCAGTGGTCGAGGTCTGGAAACACCATATATTTT.

V and J are TRBV19 and TRBJ1-1, with a weak D call TRBD1 (6 bases). V was pared by 5 bases and J by 6 bases, with 10 bases between. The CDR3 has 12 amino acids. Germline V gene data show CDR1 as LNHDA and CDR2 as SQIVND (reference sequence). The CDR3 DNA sequence: TGTGCCAGTAGTGTTGGGGGCCCTGAAGCTTTCTTT. Amino acid sequence: CASSVGGPEAFF.

In its sample, this clone was seen a few times. The chain joins TRBV9 to TRBJ1-1, with a possible D match to TRBD1 (5 bases). The CDR3 is 16 amino acids. Per germline, CDR1 SGDLS and CDR2 YYNGEE. V was cut by 0 bases and J by 2 bases, with 14 bases left in between. The CDR3 coding sequence is TGTGCCAGCAGCGTAGGGTTCGGGGGGATTAACACTGAAGCTTTCTTT. Encoded protein: CASSVGFGGINTEAFF.

This clone showed up just a few times. The chain is built from TRBV27 and TRBJ1-6; TRBD1 matches 8 bases. This CDR3 has 16 residues. The V segment lost 5 bases and the J segment 8 bases; nucleotides outside the gene matches: 11. CDR1 and CDR2 from the germline V gene are MNHEY and SMNVEV (reference sequence). CDR3 nucleotides: TGTGCCAGCAGTCGTGAAGGACAGGGTTTACATTCACCCCTCCACTTT. Translated: CASSREGQGLHSPLHF.

In this sample, this clone turned up a few times. V usage is TRBV12-3 or TRBV12-4 and J usage is TRBJ1-1, with a possible D match to TRBD1 (5 bases). The CDR3 is made up of 13 amino acids. Deletions cut 0 bases from V and 8 bases from J, with 10 bases between. CDR3 sequence reads: CASSLAGGIEAFF. The CDR3 nucleotides read TGTGCCAGCAGTTTAGCGGGGGGGATAGAAGCTTTCTTT.

This clone was recorded only once. The chain couples TRBV3-1 (or the pseudogene TRBV3-2) to TRBJ1-1; TRBD1 matches at 12 bases. The junction had 15 bases not matched to a gene; V was cut back by 6 bases and J by 10 bases. Germline loops: CDR1 LGHDT, CDR2 YNNKEL (reference sequence). This CDR3 is built from 16 residues. DNA of the CDR3: TGTGCCAGCAGACCCCATACCGGGACAGGGGGCTTGGGAGCTTTCTTT. Protein product: CASRPHTGTGGLGAFF.

There are a few counts of this clone. The V and J genes are TRBV12-3 or TRBV12-4 and TRBJ1-6; D may be TRBD1 (6 bases). V lost 6 bases, J lost 9 bases, and 12 bases lay in between. The CDR3 runs 13 residues. The CDR3 protein is CASSNREGSPLHF. CDR3 coding DNA: TGTGCCAGCAGCAACAGGGAGGGTTCACCCCTCCACTTT.

The rearrangement links TRBV19 to TRBJ1-2, with 7 bases that match TRBD1. Germline values: CDR1 LNHDA, CDR2 SQIVND (reference sequence). The V segment lost 4 bases and the J segment 2 bases; nucleotides outside the gene matches: 16. The CDR3 has 18 residues. CDR3 bases: TGTGCCAGTAGTACCTCCCGGGGGCAGGGGGGTAGAAACTATGGCTACACCTTC. The encoded protein is CASSTSRGQGGRNYGYTF.

The chain uses TRBV7-9 and TRBJ2-7, with D hard to call. In germline, CDR1 is SEHNR, CDR2 FQNEAQ (reference sequence). The CDR3 is 15 amino acids. V gave up 5 bases and J gave up 0 bases, with 14 bases separating them. The CDR3, as DNA: TGTGCCAGCAGCGCCGGATTTTACAGCTCCTACGAGCAGTACTTC. Protein: CASSAGFYSSYEQYF.

This rearrangement joins TRBV6-6 to TRBJ2-1, with D tentatively TRBD2 (5 bases). Germline V lookup: CDR1 MNHNY, CDR2 SVGAGI (reference sequence). The CDR3 loop spans 14 amino acids. V shed 2 bases and J shed 7 bases, with 12 bases lying between them. The CDR3 protein is CASSYNGRVNEQFF. The CDR3 DNA sequence: TGTGCCAGCAGTTACAACGGGCGGGTAAATGAGCAGTTCTTC.

The chain employs TRBV27 and TRBJ1-2; 7 positions agree with TRBD1. The V gene's germline CDR1 is MNHEY and CDR2 SMNVEV (reference sequence). V dropped 0 bases and J dropped 8; count of bases not matched to a gene: 6. CDR3 size: 14 residues. CDR3 coding DNA: TGTGCCAGCAGTTTATCGAAGGGGGCGTTAGGCTACACCTTC. Translated: CASSLSKGALGYTF.

The rearrangement joins TRBV2 to TRBJ1-2; 9 bases map to TRBD1. V was clipped by 5 bases and J by 12 bases; unmatched bases: 4. Germline-derived CDR1 and CDR2 are SNHLY and FYNNEI. This CDR3 has 11 residues. The CDR3 DNA reads TGTGCCAGCAGTATGGGGACAGGGAACACCTTC. It translates to CASSMGTGNTF. The whole variable domain, remainder taken from reference TRBV2 and TRBJ1-2, is EPEVTQTPSHQVTQMGQEVILRCVPISNHLYFYWYRQILGQKVEFLVSFYNNEISEKSEIFDDQFSVERPDGSNFTLKIRSTKLEDSAMYFCASSMGTGNTFGSGTRLTVV.

V and J are TRBV3-1 (or the pseudogene TRBV3-2) and TRBJ2-7, with TRBD1 matching over 10 bases. V gave up 5 bases and J gave up 2 bases; unmatched junction bases: 3. The CDR3 runs 14 residues. Looked up from germline, CDR1 is LGHDT and CDR2 is YNNKEL (reference sequence). As DNA, the CDR3 is TGTGCCAGCAGCTACGGACAGGGGGCCTACGAGCAGTACTTC. It encodes CASSYGQGAYEQYF.

This CDR3 is CASSYSKQGRNEQYF. The CDR3 nucleotides read TGTGCCAGCAGTTACTCGAAACAGGGGAGAAACGAGCAGTACTTC. The rearrangement joins TRBV6-5 to TRBJ2-7; 7 bases line up with TRBD1. Germline V gene lookup returns CDR1 MNHEY and CDR2 SVGAGI. J gave up 5 bases and V 0 bases, and 7 bases lay outside the gene matches. The CDR3 runs to 15 residues.

The rearrangement links TRBV2 to TRBJ1-6, with 7 bases aligning to TRBD1. The CDR3 spans 14 residues. CDR1 is SNHLY, CDR2 FYNNEI, per germline. Trimming took 6 bases from V and 10 from J; bases not matched to a gene: 9. In nucleotides, the CDR3 is TGTGCCAGCAGCGTCTGGGACAGAGGATCACCCCTCCACTTT. Translated: CASSVWDRGSPLHF.

The chain is built from TRBV7-3 and TRBJ2-5; 14 nucleotides agree with TRBD2. The CDR3 loop spans 16 amino acids. J gave up 5 bases and V 4 bases, and 6 bases lay outside the gene matches. In germline, CDR1 is SGHTA, CDR2 FQGTGA. CDR3 region: CASSWGLAGELETQYF. Here the CDR3 DNA reads TGTGCCAGCAGCTGGGGACTAGCGGGAGAGTTGGAGACCCAGTACTTC.

This clone turned up a few times. The chain has TRBV28 and TRBJ1-2, with D hard to call. This CDR3 comprises 12 residues. The ends were cut back, 4 bases at V and 5 bases at J, with 8 bases in the middle. The germline V gene encodes CDR1 MDHEN and CDR2 SYDVKM. CDR3: CASSSRGYGYTF. The CDR3 region has the DNA TGTGCCAGCAGTTCGCGAGGGTATGGCTACACCTTC.